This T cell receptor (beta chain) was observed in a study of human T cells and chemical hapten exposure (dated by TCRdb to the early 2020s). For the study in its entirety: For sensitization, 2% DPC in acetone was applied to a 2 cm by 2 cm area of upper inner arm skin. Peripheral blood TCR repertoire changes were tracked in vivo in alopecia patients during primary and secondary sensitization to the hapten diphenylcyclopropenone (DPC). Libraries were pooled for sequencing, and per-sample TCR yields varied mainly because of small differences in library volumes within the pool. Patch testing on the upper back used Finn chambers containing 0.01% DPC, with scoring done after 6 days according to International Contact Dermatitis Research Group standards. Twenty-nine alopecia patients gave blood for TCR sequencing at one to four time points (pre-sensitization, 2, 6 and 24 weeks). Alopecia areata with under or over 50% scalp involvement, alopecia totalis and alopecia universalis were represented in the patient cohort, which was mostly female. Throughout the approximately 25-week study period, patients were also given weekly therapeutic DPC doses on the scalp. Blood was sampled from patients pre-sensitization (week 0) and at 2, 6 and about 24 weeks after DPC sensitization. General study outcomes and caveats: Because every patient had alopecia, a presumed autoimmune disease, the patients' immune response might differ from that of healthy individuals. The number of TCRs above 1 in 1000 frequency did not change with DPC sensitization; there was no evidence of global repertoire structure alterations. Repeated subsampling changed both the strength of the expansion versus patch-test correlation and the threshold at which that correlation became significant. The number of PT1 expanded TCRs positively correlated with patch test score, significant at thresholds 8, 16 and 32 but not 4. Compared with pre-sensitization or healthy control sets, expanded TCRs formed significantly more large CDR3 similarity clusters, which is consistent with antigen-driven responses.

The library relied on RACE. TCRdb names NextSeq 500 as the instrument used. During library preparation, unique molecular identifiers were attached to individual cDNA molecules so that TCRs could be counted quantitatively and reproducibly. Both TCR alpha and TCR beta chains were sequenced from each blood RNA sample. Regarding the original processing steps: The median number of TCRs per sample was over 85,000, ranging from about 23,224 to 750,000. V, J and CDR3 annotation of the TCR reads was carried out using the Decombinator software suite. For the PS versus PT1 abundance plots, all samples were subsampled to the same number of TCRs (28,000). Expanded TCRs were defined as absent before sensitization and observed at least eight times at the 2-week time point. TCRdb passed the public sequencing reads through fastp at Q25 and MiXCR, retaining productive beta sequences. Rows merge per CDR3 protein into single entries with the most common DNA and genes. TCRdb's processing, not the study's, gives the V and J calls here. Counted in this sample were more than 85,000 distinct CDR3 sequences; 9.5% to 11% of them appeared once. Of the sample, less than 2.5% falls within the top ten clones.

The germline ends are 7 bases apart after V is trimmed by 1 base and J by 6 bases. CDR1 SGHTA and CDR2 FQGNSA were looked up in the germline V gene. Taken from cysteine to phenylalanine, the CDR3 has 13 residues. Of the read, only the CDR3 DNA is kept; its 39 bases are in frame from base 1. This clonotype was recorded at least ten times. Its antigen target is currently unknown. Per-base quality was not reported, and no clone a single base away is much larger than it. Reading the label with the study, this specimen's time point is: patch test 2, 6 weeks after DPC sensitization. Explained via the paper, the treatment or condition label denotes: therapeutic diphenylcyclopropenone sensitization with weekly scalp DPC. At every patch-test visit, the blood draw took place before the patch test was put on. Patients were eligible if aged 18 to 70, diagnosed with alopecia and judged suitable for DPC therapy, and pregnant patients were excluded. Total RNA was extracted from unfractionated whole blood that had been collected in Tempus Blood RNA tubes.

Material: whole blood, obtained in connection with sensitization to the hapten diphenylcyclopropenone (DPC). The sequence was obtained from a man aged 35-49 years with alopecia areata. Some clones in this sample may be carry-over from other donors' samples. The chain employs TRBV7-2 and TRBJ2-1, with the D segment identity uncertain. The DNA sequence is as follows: TGTGCCAGCAGCTTAGTTTCCGTCAATGAGCAGTTCTTC. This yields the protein CASSLVSVNEQFF.